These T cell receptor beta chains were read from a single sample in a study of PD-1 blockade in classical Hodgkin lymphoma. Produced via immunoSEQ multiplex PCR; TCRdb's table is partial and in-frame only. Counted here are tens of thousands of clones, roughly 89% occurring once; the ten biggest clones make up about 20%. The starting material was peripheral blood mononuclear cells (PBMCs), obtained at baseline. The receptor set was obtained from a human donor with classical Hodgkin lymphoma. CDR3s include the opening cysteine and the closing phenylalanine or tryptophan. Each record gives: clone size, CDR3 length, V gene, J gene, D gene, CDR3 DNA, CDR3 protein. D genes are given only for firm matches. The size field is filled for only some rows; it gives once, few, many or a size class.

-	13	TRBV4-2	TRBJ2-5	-	TGTGCCAGCAGCCAAGATATCGGCGAGACCCAGTACTTC	CASSQDIGETQYF
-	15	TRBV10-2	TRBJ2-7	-	TGCGCCAGCAGTGCAGGGGCGGGATTAAGCTACGAGCAGTACTTC	CASSAGAGLSYEQYF
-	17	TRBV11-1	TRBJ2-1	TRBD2	TGTGCCAGCAGCTTAGCGTGGACTAGCGGGAGTTGGGGTGAGCAGTTCTTC	CASSLAWTSGSWGEQFF
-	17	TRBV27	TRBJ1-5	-	TGTGCCAGCAGTTTAGATCCCGGGCCCTGGGGTGGTCAGCCCCAGCATTTT	CASSLDPGPWGGQPQHF
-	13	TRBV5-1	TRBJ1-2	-	TGCGCCAGCAGCTTGCCGGGAGGATATGGCTACACCTTC	CASSLPGGYGYTF
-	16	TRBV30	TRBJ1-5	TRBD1	TGTGCCTGGAGTGTACGGTTGGGGACAGGGAATCAGCCCCAGCATTTT	CAWSVRLGTGNQPQHF
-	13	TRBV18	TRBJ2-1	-	TGTGCCAGCTCACGCGACTCCTACAATGAGCAGTTCTTC	CASSRDSYNEQFF
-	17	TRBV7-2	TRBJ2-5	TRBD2	TGTGCCAGCAGCTTAGGCGGATATAGCGGGGTACAAGAGACCCAGTACTTC	CASSLGGYSGVQETQYF
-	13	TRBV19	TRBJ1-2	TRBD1	TGTGCCAGTAGACAACAGGGGGAATATGGCTACACCTTC	CASRQQGEYGYTF
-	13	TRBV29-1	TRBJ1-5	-	TGCAGCGTTGTTGTTATGGGAGATCAGCCCCAGCATTTT	CSVVVMGDQPQHF
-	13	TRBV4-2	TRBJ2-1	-	TGTGCCAGCAGCCAAGATCCGGGGGTTGAGCAGTTCTTC	CASSQDPGVEQFF
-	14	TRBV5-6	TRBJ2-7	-	TGTGCCAGCAGCTTAGATGGGGGTAAATACGAGCAGTACTTC	CASSLDGGKYEQYF
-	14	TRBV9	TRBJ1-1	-	TGTGCCAGCAGCGTAGCTACGGGGAACACTGAAGCTTTCTTT	CASSVATGNTEAFF
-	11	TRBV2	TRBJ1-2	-	TGTGCCAGCAAAAGGGGGTATGGCTACACCTTC	CASKRGYGYTF
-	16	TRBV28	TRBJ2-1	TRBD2	TGTGCCAGCAGTTTAAGTACTAGCGGGAGGCGGTATGAGCAGTTCTTC	CASSLSTSGRRYEQFF
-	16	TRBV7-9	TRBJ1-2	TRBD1	TGTGCCAGCAGCCTAGCCCCAGGGACAGGGAACTATGGCTACACCTTC	CASSLAPGTGNYGYTF
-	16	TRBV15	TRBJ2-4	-	TGTGCCACCAGCGTGGGGAGAGGGGTAGCCAAAAACATTCAGTACTTC	CATSVGRGVAKNIQYF
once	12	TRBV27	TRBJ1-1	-	TGTGCCAGCAGGCCTACAGGGACTGAAGCTTTCTTT	CASRPTGTEAFF
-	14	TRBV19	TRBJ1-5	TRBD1	TGTGCCAGTAGTCCCGCGGGACAGTATCAGCCCCAGCATTTT	CASSPAGQYQPQHF
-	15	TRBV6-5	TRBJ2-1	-	TGTGCCAGCAGTTACCCGGGGACTGGAAACAATGAGCAGTTCTTC	CASSYPGTGNNEQFF
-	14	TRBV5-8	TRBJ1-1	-	TGTGCCAGCAGCAGACATAGGAGGGGCACTGAAGCTTTCTTT	CASSRHRRGTEAFF
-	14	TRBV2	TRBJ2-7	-	TGTGCCAGCAGGGGTGGGGAGACAGTTTCTAAGCAGTACTTC	CASRGGETVSKQYF
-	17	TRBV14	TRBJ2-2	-	TGTGCCAGCAGCCAAGCGACGTGGGAGCGCCCCACCGGGGAGCTGTTTTTT	CASSQATWERPTGELFF
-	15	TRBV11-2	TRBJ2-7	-	TGTGCCAGCAGCTTACCCAACAGGACATTTACGAAGCAGTACTTC	CASSLPNRTFTKQYF
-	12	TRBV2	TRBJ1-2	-	TGTGCCAGAAGTAAGACTAACTATGGCTACACCTTC	CARSKTNYGYTF
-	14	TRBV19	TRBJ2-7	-	TGTGCCAGTAGTCCCCGGGACGGAGTCTACGAGCAGTACTTC	CASSPRDGVYEQYF
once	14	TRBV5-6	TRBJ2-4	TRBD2	TGTGCCAGCAGGACAGCGGGAGGGAAAAACATTCAGTACTTC	CASRTAGGKNIQYF
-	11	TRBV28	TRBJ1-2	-	TGTGCCAGCAGTCGAAACTATGGCTACACCTTC	CASSRNYGYTF
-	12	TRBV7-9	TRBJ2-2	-	TGTGCCAGCAGCTTGAGCACCGGGGAGCTGTTTTTT	CASSLSTGELFF
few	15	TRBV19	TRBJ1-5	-	TGTGCCAGTAGTATATCGGGGAATAGCAATCAGCCCCAGCATTTT	CASSISGNSNQPQHF
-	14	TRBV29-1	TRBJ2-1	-	TGCAGCGTTGAAGGGACCGGAACCTACAATGAGCAGTTCTTC	CSVEGTGTYNEQFF
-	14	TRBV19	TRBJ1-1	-	TGTGCCAGTAGTTCCCAGAGGATTCGGACTGAAGCTTTCTTT	CASSSQRIRTEAFF
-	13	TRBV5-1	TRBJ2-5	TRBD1	TGCGCCAGCAGCGAGGGGGCCCGGGAGACCCAGTACTTC	CASSEGARETQYF
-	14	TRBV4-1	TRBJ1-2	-	TGCGCCAGCAGCCAAGAAGGGGTCAGCTATGGCTACACCTTC	CASSQEGVSYGYTF
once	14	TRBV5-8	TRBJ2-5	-	TGTGCCAGCAGCTCGAGGACCCCAAGGGTGACCCAGTACTTC	CASSSRTPRVTQYF
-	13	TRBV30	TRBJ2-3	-	TGTGCCTGGAGTGTACCGTTATCGGATACGCAGTATTTT	CAWSVPLSDTQYF
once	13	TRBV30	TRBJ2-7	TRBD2	TGTGCCTGGAGTTATCAGCGGGAAGGGGTGCAGTACTTC	CAWSYQREGVQYF
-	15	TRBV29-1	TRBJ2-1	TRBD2	TGCAGCGTTGAAGACTACCGGACTAGCGGGAGGGAGCAGTTCTTC	CSVEDYRTSGREQFF
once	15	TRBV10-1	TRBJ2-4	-	TGCGCCAGCAGTGAGTCTGGCTTAGCCAAAAACATTCAGTACTTC	CASSESGLAKNIQYF
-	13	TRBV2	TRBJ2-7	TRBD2	TGTGCCAGCTGGGGACTAGCGGGAGACGAGCAGTACTTC	CASWGLAGDEQYF
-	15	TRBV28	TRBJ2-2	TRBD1	TGTGCCAGCAGCTTAGGGACAGGGGGAACCGGGGAGCTGTTTTTT	CASSLGTGGTGELFF
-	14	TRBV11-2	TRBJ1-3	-	TGTGCCAGCAGCTTAGCGGCCGTTGGAAACACCATATATTTT	CASSLAAVGNTIYF
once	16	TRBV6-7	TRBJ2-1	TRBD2	TGTGCCAGCAGTTCCCCTAGCGGGGACTCCTACAATGAGCAGTTCTTC	CASSSPSGDSYNEQFF
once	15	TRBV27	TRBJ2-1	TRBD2	TGTGCCAGCGACCGGACTAGCGGGAGGTTGAATGAGCAGTTCTTC	CASDRTSGRLNEQFF
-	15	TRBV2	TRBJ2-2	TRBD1	TGTGCCAGCAGAGGACAGGGCTCGTACACCGGGGAGCTGTTTTTT	CASRGQGSYTGELFF
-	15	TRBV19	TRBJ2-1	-	TGTGCCAGTAGTCCAAGGACGAGCCCCTACAATGAGCAGTTCTTC	CASSPRTSPYNEQFF
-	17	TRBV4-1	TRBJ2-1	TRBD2	TGCGCCAGCCGGGCCGTCCCGGGACTAGCGGGAGAGCATGAGCAGTTCTTC	CASRAVPGLAGEHEQFF
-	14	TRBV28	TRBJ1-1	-	TGTGCCAGCACCCTACAGCGGGTCGGCACTGAAGCTTTCTTT	CASTLQRVGTEAFF